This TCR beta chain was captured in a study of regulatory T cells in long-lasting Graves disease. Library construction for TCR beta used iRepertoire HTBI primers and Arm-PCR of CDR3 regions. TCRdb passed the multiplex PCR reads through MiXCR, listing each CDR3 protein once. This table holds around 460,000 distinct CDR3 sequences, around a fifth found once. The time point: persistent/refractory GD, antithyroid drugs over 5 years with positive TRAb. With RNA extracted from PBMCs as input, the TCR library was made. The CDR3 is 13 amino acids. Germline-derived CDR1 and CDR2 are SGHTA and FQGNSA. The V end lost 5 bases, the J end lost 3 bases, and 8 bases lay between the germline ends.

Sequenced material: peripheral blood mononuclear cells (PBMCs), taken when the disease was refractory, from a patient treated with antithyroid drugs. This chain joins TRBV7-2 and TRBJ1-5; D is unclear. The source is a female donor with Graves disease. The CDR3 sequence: CASSIFSNQPQHF. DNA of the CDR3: TGTGCCAGCAGCATTTTCTCCAATCAGCCCCAGCATTTT.